Below are 27 T cell receptor beta chains sequenced from a single sample in a study of blood T cell repertoires in COVID-19. Only in-frame clones appear in the TCRdb table, and some are missing; sequencing was by immunoSEQ multiplex PCR. The sample shows nearly 200,000 clones, around 81% of them seen only once. Sample: peripheral blood. The receptor set was obtained from a man aged 55-75 years with COVID-19, enrolled during active disease.

The CDR3, as DNA: TGCAGCGTTGATAGTCCAGGGGTCTTGAACACTGAAGCTTTCTTT. It translates to CSVDSPGVLNTEAFF. The chain is built from TRBV29-1 and TRBJ1-1, with a weak D call TRBD1 (6 bases). Deletions cut 3 bases from V and 0 bases from J, with 14 bases between. Germline-derived CDR1 and CDR2 are SQVTM and ANQGSEA. The CDR3 has 15 residues.

The V call is TRBV12-3 or TRBV12-4, the J call TRBJ1-2; the match to TRBD1 covers 8 bases. The CDR3 totals 12 residues. V gave up 7 bases and J gave up 8 bases; unmatched junction bases: 6. The CDR3 protein is CASTQGAMGYTF. The CDR3 DNA reads as TGTGCCAGCACCCAGGGGGCGATGGGCTACACCTTC.

CDR3 amino acids: CASSPGQNTEAFF. CDR3 nucleotides: TGTGCCAGCAGCCCAGGACAGAACACTGAAGCTTTCTTT. This chain joins TRBV9 and TRBJ1-1, with D maybe TRBD1 (5 bases). Germline lookup yields CDR1 SGDLS and CDR2 YYNGEE. Trimming took off 4 bases at V and 1 base at J, with 8 bases between the two ends. The CDR3 runs to 13 residues.

The chain has TRBV4-1 and TRBJ1-5; D uncertain. Trimming removed 0 bases at V and 5 bases at J, with 11 bases between. CDR1 is MGHRA, CDR2 YSYEKL, per germline. The CDR3 consists of 15 residues. The CDR3 DNA sequence: TGCGCCAGCAGCCAAGATAGACCGGAGTATCAGCCCCAGCATTTT. Translation: CASSQDRPEYQPQHF.

The V and J genes are TRBV2 and TRBJ1-2; possibly TRBD1 for D (5 bases). Germline assignment: CDR1 SNHLY and CDR2 FYNNEI. V dropped 6 bases and J dropped 2 bases, with 13 bases sitting between them. The CDR3 covers 14 residues. The CDR3 DNA follows: TGTGCCAGCAGCCGGACAACCAACAACTATGGCTACACCTTC. This translates into CASSRTTNNYGYTF.

In this sample, this clone turned up a few times. The CDR3: CASSVHLEGEQFF. DNA of the CDR3: TGTGCCAGCAGCGTACATCTAGAGGGTGAGCAGTTCTTC. The chain employs TRBV9 and TRBJ2-1; D is perhaps TRBD2 (5 bases). This CDR3 has 13 amino acids. Per the germline V gene, CDR1 is SGDLS and CDR2 is YYNGEE. V shed 1 base and J shed 9 bases, with 11 bases lying between them.

V is TRBV7-3 and J is TRBJ2-2, with TRBD2 identical over 8 bases. Germline V gene lookup returns CDR1 SGHTA and CDR2 FQGTGA. This CDR3 is built from 14 residues. The V gene end was trimmed by 7 bases and the J gene end by 3 bases; junction bases not matched to a gene: 4. CDR3 region: CASTREDYTGELFF. In nucleotides, the CDR3 is TGTGCCAGCACGCGGGAGGATTACACCGGGGAGCTGTTTTTT.

The V gene is TRBV18, the J gene TRBJ1-1; 11 bases are a match to TRBD1. This CDR3 region has 15 residues. V shed 4 bases and J 4 bases; nucleotides not matched to a gene: 5. CDR1 is KGHSH and CDR2 is LQKENI in the germline V gene. CDR3 coding DNA: TGTGCCAGCTCACGAGTCGGGACAGGGGGCACTGAAGCTTTCTTT. Protein sequence: CASSRVGTGGTEAFF. Full variable domain (remainder filled in from reference TRBV18 and TRBJ1-1): NAGVMQNPRHLVRRRGQEARLRCSPMKGHSHVYWYRQLPEEGLKFMVYLQKENIIDESGMPKERFSAEFPKEGPSILRIQQVVRGDSAAYFCASSRVGTGGTEAFFGQGTRLTVV.

The genes are TRBV6-5 and TRBJ1-2, with 7 positions matching TRBD1. In germline, CDR1 is MNHEY, CDR2 SVGAGI. The CDR3 is 16 residues long. V was clipped by 2 bases and J by 0 bases; unmatched bases: 6. In DNA form, the CDR3 reads TGTGCCAGCAGTTACACAATGACAGGGACTAACTATGGCTACACCTTC. Amino acids: CASSYTMTGTNYGYTF.

The rearrangement links TRBV12-3 or TRBV12-4 to TRBJ2-7; no reliable D call. Between the trimmed V and J ends, which lost 6 bases and 10 bases, there was a span of 13 bases. The CDR3 spans 11 residues. CDR3 nucleotides: TGTGCCAGCAGCCTCCGGTCCTCTCAGTACTTC. Encoded protein: CASSLRSSQYF.

CDR3 residues: CASSEGPDRAGGYTF. CDR3 in DNA: TGTGCCAGCAGTGAAGGCCCTGACAGGGCAGGCGGCTACACCTTC. This chain links TRBV6-1 with TRBJ1-2, with 7 bases that match TRBD1. The CDR3 consists of 15 residues. From germline, CDR1 is MNHNS and CDR2 SASEGT. The V and J ends lost 1 base and 8 bases, in that order; junction bases with no gene match: 10.

The chain's CDR3 is CASSLVASGRGETQYF. CDR3 sequence (DNA): TGCGCCAGCAGCTTGGTGGCTAGCGGGAGGGGTGAGACCCAGTACTTC. The V gene is TRBV5-1, the J gene TRBJ2-5; 12 nucleotides match TRBD2. With 0 bases clipped from V and 5 bases from J, the junction kept 5 bases outside the gene matches. Germline V gene data show CDR1 as SGHRS and CDR2 as YFSETQ. CDR3 length: 16 residues.

The chain is built from TRBV11-2 and TRBJ2-5; D is ambiguous. The CDR3 totals 15 residues. Germline V gives CDR1 SGHAT, CDR2 FQNNGV. The V end was cut by 2 bases, the J end by 0 bases, with 10 bases between. The CDR3 loop is CASSLTHRNQETQYF. CDR3 DNA: TGTGCCAGCAGCTTAACACACCGTAACCAAGAGACCCAGTACTTC. Drawing the rest from reference TRBV11-2 and TRBJ2-5, the complete variable domain is EAGVAQSPRYKIIEKRQSVAFWCNPISGHATLYWYQQILGQGPKLLIQFQNNGVVDDSQLPKDRFSAERLKGVDSTLKIQPAKLEDSAVYLCASSLTHRNQETQYFGPGTRLLVL.

This chain uses TRBV7-9 with TRBJ1-1, with D unclear. V shed 2 bases and J shed 6 bases, with 13 bases lying between them. The CDR3 runs 14 residues. The germline gives CDR1 SEHNR, CDR2 FQNEAQ (reference sequence). This CDR3 reads CASSLIRIDAEAFF. The CDR3 region has the DNA TGTGCCAGCAGCTTAATCAGGATAGATGCTGAAGCTTTCTTT.

V is TRBV7-9 and J is TRBJ2-1; 13 positions agree with TRBD2. This CDR3 has 17 amino acids. Per germline, CDR1 SEHNR and CDR2 FQNEAQ (reference sequence). The J segment lost 7 bases and the V segment lost 0 bases, leaving 6 bases of the junction unmatched. The DNA of the CDR3 is TGTGCCAGCAGCTTAGCGCAACCGGGACTAGCGGGAAATGAGCAGTTCTTC. Amino acid sequence: CASSLAQPGLAGNEQFF.

As to this clone: Other DNA sequences within the sample encode an identical CDR3. CDR3 nucleotide sequence: TGCAGCGTTGAAGGCGGACAGAAAGAGACCCAGTACTTC. Translated, it gives CSVEGGQKETQYF. This chain links TRBV29-1 with TRBJ2-5, with D maybe TRBD1 (6 bases). V dropped 1 base and J dropped 3 bases, with 9 bases sitting between them. The CDR3 covers 13 residues. Germline V gene lookup returns CDR1 SQVTM and CDR2 ANQGSEA.

The chain carries TRBV10-3 and TRBJ1-5; 8 bases agree with TRBD1. CDR3 length: 15 amino acids. The junction had 4 bases not matched to a gene; V was cut back by 6 bases and J by 0 bases. The V gene's germline CDR1 is ENHRY and CDR2 SYGVKD. CDR3 sequence reads: CAISPDRGSNQPQHF. The DNA for the CDR3 is TGTGCCATCAGCCCCGACAGGGGTAGCAATCAGCCCCAGCATTTT.

This clone came up once. CDR3 in DNA: TGTGCCACCAGTGATCCGGGTAGGCCGTTGCCCCAGCATTTT. The encoded protein is CATSDPGRPLPQHF. J is TRBJ1-5 and V is TRBV24-1; D gene unclear. The CDR3 runs 14 residues. From germline, CDR1 is KGHDR and CDR2 SFDVKD. V lost 3 bases and J 9 bases, leaving 14 bases between the germline ends.

V usage is TRBV28 and J usage is TRBJ1-1; 10 bases line up with TRBD1. V gave up 4 bases and J gave up 3 bases; unmatched junction bases: 2. Per germline, CDR1 MDHEN and CDR2 SYDVKM. The CDR3 is 14 amino acids. CDR3 region: CASSSGQGDTEAFF. CDR3 bases: TGTGCCAGCAGTTCCGGACAGGGGGACACTGAAGCTTTCTTT.

The V gene is TRBV5-1, the J gene TRBJ1-1, with no clear D. The germline V gene encodes CDR1 SGHRS and CDR2 YFSETQ. Trimming removed 0 bases at V and 0 bases at J, with 6 bases between. The CDR3 extends over 14 amino acids. The DNA for the CDR3 is TGCGCCAGCAGCTTGGCAGACATGAACACTGAAGCTTTCTTT. Translating gives CASSLADMNTEAFF.

V is TRBV6-2 or TRBV6-3 and J is TRBJ2-2; the D gene is possibly TRBD2 (5 bases). The germline gives CDR1 MNHEY, CDR2 SVGEGT. V was shortened by 6 bases and J by 5 bases, with 16 bases between the two germline ends. The CDR3 is 15 residues long. CDR3 nucleotide sequence: TGTGCCAGCAGCCTATTTGAGGGCGGGACCGGGGAGCTGTTTTTT. Protein sequence: CASSLFEGGTGELFF.

The chain joins TRBV2 to TRBJ1-1; D unclear. Trimming took off 4 bases at V and 0 bases at J, with 9 bases between the two ends. The CDR3 has 14 amino acids. Germline lookup yields CDR1 SNHLY and CDR2 FYNNEI. CDR3 nucleotide sequence: TGTGCCAGCAGTGCCGAGTATTTGAACACTGAAGCTTTCTTT. It yields the protein CASSAEYLNTEAFF.

The chain carries TRBV3-1 (or the pseudogene TRBV3-2) and TRBJ1-2, with 7 nucleotides matching TRBD1. J was trimmed by 2 bases and V by 4 bases; bases with no gene match: 4. The CDR3 length is 14 residues. CDR1 is LGHDT, CDR2 YNNKEL, per germline (reference sequence). CDR3: CASSPTGRNYGYTF. CDR3 nucleotides: TGTGCCAGCAGCCCGACAGGGCGAAACTATGGCTACACCTTC.

The chain carries TRBV28 and TRBJ2-7; 8 bases fit TRBD2. This CDR3 comprises 16 residues. With V trimmed by 6 bases and J by 0 bases, 10 bases remained unmatched. Germline V CDR1 and CDR2: MDHEN, SYDVKM. This CDR3 reads CASRGLAGASSYEQYF. CDR3 in DNA: TGTGCCAGCAGGGGTCTAGCGGGCGCGAGCTCCTACGAGCAGTACTTC.

The chain is built from TRBV4-3 and TRBJ1-1; D may be TRBD1 (6 bases). The germline V gene encodes CDR1 LGHNA and CDR2 YSLEER. CDR3 size: 13 residues. Trimming pared 9 bases from V and 0 bases from J, leaving 11 bases between. For the CDR3, the DNA is TGCGCCAGTTCAAACAGGGTGAACACTGAAGCTTTCTTT. Translated: CASSNRVNTEAFF.

V and J are TRBV5-1 and TRBJ1-3; 8 bases match TRBD1. The trim removed 4 bases at V and 4 bases at J, leaving 4 bases unmatched. The CDR3 contains 14 residues. Germline CDR1 and CDR2: SGHRS and YFSETQ. The CDR3 loop reads CASSHDRGGNTIYF. The DNA of the CDR3 is TGCGCCAGCAGCCACGACAGGGGAGGAAACACCATATATTTT.

V usage is TRBV19 and J usage is TRBJ2-1; D not resolved. The CDR3 is 11 residues long. Between the trimmed V and J ends, which lost 6 bases and 7 bases, there was a span of 7 bases. Germline lookup yields CDR1 LNHDA and CDR2 SQIVND (reference sequence). The CDR3: CASRGENEQFF. In nucleotides, the CDR3 is TGTGCCAGTAGAGGAGAAAATGAGCAGTTCTTC.